The T cell receptor beta chain described here comes from a study of memory CD4+ T cells and cytomegalovirus serostatus. Study information: Donors were healthy Belgian adults, 10 or so CMV seropositive and 20 to 25 seronegative.

The sort gate was single viable CD3+CD4+CD8-CD45RO+ cells for memory CD4+ T cells. This clone has more than one count but fewer than ten. Profiling relied on immunoSEQ multiplex PCR, and the TCRdb table lists in-frame clones only, not all of them. The sample carries around 25,000 clones, about 75% recorded once. The length of the CDR3 is 15 residues. The V gene's germline CDR1 is MNHEY and CDR2 SVGAGI. With 6 bases clipped from V and 0 bases from J, the junction kept 7 bases outside the gene matches. The rearrangement links TRBV6-5 to TRBJ2-7; TRBD1 aligns across 8 bases. The specimen sequenced was memory CD4+ T cells from blood. This sequence was found in an adult in good health and CMV-seronegative. In DNA form, the CDR3 reads TGTGCCAGCAGGAGGGCTACAGGGGGCTCCTACGAGCAGTACTTC. It specifies CASRRATGGSYEQYF.